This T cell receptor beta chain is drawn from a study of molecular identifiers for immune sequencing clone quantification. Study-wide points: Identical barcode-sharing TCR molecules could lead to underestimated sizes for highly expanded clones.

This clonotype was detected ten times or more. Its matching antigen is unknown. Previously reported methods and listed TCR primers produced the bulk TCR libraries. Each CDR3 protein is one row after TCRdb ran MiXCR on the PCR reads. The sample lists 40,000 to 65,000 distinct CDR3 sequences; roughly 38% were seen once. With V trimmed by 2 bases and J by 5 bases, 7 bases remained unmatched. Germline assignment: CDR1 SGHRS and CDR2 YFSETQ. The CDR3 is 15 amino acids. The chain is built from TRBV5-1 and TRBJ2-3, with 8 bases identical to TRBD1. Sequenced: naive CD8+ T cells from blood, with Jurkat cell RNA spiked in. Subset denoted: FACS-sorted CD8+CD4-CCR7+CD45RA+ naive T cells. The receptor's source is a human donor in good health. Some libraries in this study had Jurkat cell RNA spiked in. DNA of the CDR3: TGCGCCAGCAGCTTTGGACAGGGTATTGGAGATACGCAGTATTTT. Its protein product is CASSFGQGIGDTQYF.